This T cell receptor (beta chain) was captured in a study of Ad26.COV2.S vaccination and SARS-CoV-2 variants. Using immunoSEQ multiplex PCR, the repertoire was profiled, and TCRdb retains in-frame clones only, with some absent. Of a few hundred thousand clones detected, 90% appear once; the ten largest clones hold roughly 6%. Germline CDR1 and CDR2: LGHNT and FRNRAP. The CDR3 is 16 residues long. The ends lost 7 bases at V and 3 bases at J; junction bases unmatched: 9. The treatment denotes: over 15 received Ad26.COV2.S at low or high dose, single or two shots; a few received placebo; per-sample allocation not given. The samples date from day 63 after the first vaccine or placebo injection. Recruitment in Boston yielded a donor of adult age, 18-55 years. Participants' vaccine, an Ad26 vector, delivered Wuhan-strain SARS-CoV-2 spike.

The specimen comprised peripheral blood, sampled in a trial of Ad26.COV2.S vaccine versus placebo. The chain has TRBV12-5 and TRBJ2-1; 10 bases align to TRBD2. The TCR sequence derives from a person between 18 and 59 years old who received the Ad26.COV2.S COVID-19 vaccine or a placebo. CDR3 DNA sequence: TGTGCTAGTGTCCTCGGACTAGCGGATCTCTACAATGAGCAGTTCTTC. Its translation: CASVLGLADLYNEQFF.